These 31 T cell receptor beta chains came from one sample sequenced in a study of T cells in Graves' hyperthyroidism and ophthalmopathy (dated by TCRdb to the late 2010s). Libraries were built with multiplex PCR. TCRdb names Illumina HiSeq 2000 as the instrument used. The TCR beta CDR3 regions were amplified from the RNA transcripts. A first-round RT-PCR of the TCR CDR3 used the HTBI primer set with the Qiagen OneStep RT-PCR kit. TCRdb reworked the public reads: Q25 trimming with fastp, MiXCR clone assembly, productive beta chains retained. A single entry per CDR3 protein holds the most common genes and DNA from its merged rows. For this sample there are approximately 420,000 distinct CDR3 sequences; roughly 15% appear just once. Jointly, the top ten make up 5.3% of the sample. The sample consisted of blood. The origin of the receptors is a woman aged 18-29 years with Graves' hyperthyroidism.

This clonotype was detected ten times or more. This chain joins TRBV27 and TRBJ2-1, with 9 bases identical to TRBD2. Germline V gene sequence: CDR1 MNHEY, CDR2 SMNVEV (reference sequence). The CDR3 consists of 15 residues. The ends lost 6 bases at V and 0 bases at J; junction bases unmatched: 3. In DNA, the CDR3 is TGTGCCAGCAGCCTTAGCGGGAGCTCCTACAATGAGCAGTTCTTC. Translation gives CASSLSGSSYNEQFF.

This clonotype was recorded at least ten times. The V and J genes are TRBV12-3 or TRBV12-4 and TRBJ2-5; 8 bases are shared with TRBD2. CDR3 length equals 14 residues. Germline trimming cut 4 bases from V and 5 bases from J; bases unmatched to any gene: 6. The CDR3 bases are TGTGCCAGCAGTTCGAGCGGGAGTAAGGAGACCCAGTACTTC. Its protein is CASSSSGSKETQYF.

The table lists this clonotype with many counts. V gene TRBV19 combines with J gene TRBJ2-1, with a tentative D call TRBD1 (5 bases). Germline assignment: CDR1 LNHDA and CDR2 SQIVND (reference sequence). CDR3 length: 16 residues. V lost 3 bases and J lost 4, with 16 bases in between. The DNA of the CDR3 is TGTGCCAGTAGTATTGAAGGGTCTAGGGGTTACAATGAGCAGTTCTTC. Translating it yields CASSIEGSRGYNEQFF.

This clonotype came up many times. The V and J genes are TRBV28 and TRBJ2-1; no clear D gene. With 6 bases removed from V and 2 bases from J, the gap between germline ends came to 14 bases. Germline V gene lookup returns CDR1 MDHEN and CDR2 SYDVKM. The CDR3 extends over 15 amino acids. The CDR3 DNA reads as TGTGCCAGCAGCTATGACCTTAACCCCTACAATGAGCAGTTCTTC. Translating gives CASSYDLNPYNEQFF.

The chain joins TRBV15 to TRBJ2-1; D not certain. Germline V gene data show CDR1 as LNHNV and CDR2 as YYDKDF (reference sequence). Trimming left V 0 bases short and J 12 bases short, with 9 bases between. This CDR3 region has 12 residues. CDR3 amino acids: CATSRDSNWQFF. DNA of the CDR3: TGTGCCACCAGCAGAGATAGCAACTGGCAGTTCTTC.

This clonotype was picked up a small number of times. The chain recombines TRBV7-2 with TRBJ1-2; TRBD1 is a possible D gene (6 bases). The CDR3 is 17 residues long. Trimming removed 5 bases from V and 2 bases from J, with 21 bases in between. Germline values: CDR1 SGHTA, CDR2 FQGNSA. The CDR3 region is CASSPTQGWYLNYGYTF. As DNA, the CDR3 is TGTGCCAGCAGCCCGACACAGGGCTGGTATCTGAACTATGGCTACACCTTC. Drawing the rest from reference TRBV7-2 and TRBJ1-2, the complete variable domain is GAGVSQSPSNKVTEKGKDVELRCDPISGHTALYWYRQSLGQGLEFLIYFQGNSAPDKSGLPSDRFSAERTGGSVSTLTIQRTQQEDSAVYLCASSPTQGWYLNYGYTFGSGTRLTVV.

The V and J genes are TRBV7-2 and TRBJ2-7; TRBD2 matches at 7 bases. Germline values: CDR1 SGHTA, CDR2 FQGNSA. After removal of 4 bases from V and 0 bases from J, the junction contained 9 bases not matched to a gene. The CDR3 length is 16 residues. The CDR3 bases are TGTGCCAGCAGCTCCATCAGGGAGGGGCTCTCCTACGAGCAGTACTTC. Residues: CASSSIREGLSYEQYF.

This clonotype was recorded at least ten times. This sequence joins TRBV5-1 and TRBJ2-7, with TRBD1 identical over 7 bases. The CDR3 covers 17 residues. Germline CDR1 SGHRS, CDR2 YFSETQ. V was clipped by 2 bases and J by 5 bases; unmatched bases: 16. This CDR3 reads CASSFGDSPSEKDEQYF. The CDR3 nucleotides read TGCGCCAGCAGCTTTGGGGACAGCCCTTCGGAGAAGGACGAGCAGTACTTC.

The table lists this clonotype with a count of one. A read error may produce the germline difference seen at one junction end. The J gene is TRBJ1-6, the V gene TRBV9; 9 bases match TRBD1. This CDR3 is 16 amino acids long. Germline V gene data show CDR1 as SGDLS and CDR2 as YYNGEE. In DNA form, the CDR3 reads TGTGCCTGCAGCGTAGAGGACAGGGGAGATAATTCACCCCTCCACTTT. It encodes CACSVEDRGDNSPLHF.

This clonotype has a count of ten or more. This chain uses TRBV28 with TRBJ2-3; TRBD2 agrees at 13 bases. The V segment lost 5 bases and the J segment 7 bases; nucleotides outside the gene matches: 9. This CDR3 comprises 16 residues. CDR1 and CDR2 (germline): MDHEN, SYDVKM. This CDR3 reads CASSQTGLAGTYTQYF. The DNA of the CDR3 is TGTGCCAGCAGTCAAACGGGACTAGCGGGAACGTATACGCAGTATTTT.

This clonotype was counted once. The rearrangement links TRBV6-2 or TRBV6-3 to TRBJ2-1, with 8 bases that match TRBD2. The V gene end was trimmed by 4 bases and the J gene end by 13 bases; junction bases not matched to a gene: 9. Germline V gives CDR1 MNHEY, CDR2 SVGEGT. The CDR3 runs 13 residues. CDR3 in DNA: TGTGCCAGCAGTTTAGGGTCGGGAGGGAAACAGTTCTTC. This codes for CASSLGSGGKQFF.

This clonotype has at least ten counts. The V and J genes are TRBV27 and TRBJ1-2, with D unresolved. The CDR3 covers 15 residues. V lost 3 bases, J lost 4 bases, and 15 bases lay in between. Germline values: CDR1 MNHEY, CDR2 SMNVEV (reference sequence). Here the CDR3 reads CASSFSGLTSYGYTF. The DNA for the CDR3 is TGTGCCAGCAGTTTCTCGGGGTTGACTAGCTATGGCTACACCTTC.

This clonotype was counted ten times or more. The CDR3 sequence: CASSEWGHGTDTQYF. In DNA form, the CDR3 reads TGTGCCAGCAGTGAATGGGGACATGGAACAGATACGCAGTATTTT. The gene calls are TRBV6-1 and TRBJ2-3; tentatively, D is TRBD1 (6 bases). This CDR3 has 15 amino acids. Germline V lookup: CDR1 MNHNS, CDR2 SASEGT. The V and J ends lost 2 bases and 3 bases respectively, with 12 bases between them.

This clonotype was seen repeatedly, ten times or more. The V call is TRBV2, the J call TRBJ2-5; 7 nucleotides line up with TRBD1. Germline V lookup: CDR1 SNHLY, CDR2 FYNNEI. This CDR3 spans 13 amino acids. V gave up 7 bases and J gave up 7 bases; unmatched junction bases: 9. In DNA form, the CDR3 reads TGTGCCAGCACCCCGACGACAGGGTGGACCCAGTACTTC. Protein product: CASTPTTGWTQYF. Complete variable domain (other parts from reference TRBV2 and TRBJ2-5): EPEVTQTPSHQVTQMGQEVILRCVPISNHLYFYWYRQILGQKVEFLVSFYNNEISEKSEIFDDQFSVERPDGSNFTLKIRSTKLEDSAMYFCASTPTTGWTQYFGPGTRLLVL.

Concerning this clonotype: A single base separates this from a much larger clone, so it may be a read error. This CDR3 reads CATSRAIGQGTEKLFF. The CDR3 DNA is TGTGCCACCAGCAGAGCAATCGGACAGGGTACTGAAAAACTGTTTTTT. The genes are TRBV15 and TRBJ1-4; 8 bases line up with TRBD1. Trimming cost V 1 base and J 7 bases; bases outside gene matches: 8. Germline lookup yields CDR1 LNHNV and CDR2 YYDKDF (reference sequence). This CDR3 contains 16 residues. The variable domain in full, with the rest retrieved from reference TRBV15 and TRBJ1-4, is DAMVIQNPRYQVTQFGKPVTLSCSQTLNHNVMYWYQQKSSQAPKLLFHYYDKDFNNEADTPDNFQSRRPNTSFCFLDIRSPGLGDTAMYLCATSRAIGQGTEKLFFGSGTQLSVL.

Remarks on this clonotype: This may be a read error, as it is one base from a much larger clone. This chain's CDR3 is CASSPGAAQPIYNEQFF. DNA for the CDR3: TGTGCCAGCAGCCCCGGGGCAGCGCAACCTATTTACAATGAGCAGTTCTTC. The gene calls are TRBV7-8 and TRBJ2-1, with D tentatively TRBD1 or TRBD2 (5 bases each). V lost 5 bases, J lost 4 bases, and 21 bases lay in between. The CDR3 has 17 amino acids. Germline V gene sequence: CDR1 SGHVS, CDR2 FQNEAQ.

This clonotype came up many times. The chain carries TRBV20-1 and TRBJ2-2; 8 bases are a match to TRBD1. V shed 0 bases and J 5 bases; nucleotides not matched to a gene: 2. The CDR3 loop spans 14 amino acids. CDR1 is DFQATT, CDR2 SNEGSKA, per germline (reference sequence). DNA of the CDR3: TGCAGTGCTAGAGACCAGGGGGCGACCGGGGAGCTGTTTTTT. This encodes CSARDQGATGELFF.

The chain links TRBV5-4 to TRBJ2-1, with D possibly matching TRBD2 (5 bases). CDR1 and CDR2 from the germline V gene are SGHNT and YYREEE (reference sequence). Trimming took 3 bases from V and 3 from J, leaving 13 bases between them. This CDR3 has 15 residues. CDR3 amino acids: CASSSPTSGYNEQFF. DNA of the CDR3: TGTGCCAGCAGCTCCCCGACCAGCGGCTACAATGAGCAGTTCTTC. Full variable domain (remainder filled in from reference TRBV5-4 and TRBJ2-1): ETGVTQSPTHLIKTRGQQVTLRCSSQSGHNTVSWYQQALGQGPQFIFQYYREEENGRGNFPPRFSGLQFPNYSSELNVNALELDDSALYLCASSSPTSGYNEQFFGPGTRLTVL.

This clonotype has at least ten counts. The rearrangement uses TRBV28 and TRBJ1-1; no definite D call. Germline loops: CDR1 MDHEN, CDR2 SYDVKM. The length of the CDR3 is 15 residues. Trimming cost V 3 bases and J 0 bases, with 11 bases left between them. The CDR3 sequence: CASSFTSGLNTEAFF. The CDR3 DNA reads TGTGCCAGCAGTTTTACTTCAGGACTGAACACTGAAGCTTTCTTT.

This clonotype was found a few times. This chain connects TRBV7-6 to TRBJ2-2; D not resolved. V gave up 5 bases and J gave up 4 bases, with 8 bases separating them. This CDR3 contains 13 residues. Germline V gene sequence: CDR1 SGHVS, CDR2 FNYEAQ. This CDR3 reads CASSPLTTGELFF. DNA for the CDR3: TGTGCCAGCAGCCCCCTTACCACCGGGGAGCTGTTTTTT.

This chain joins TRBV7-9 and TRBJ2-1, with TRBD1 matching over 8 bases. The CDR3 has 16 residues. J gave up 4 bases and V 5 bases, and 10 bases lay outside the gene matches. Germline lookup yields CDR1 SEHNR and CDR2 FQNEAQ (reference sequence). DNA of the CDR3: TGTGCCAGCAGCCCTAGGGGGGACAGGACGTACAATGAGCAGTTCTTC. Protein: CASSPRGDRTYNEQFF. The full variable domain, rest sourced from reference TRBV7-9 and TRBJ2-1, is DTGVSQNPRHKITKRGQNVTFRCDPISEHNRLYWYRQTLGQGPEFLTYFQNEAQLEKSRLLSDRFSAERPKGSFSTLEIQRTEQGDSAMYLCASSPRGDRTYNEQFFGPGTRLTVL.

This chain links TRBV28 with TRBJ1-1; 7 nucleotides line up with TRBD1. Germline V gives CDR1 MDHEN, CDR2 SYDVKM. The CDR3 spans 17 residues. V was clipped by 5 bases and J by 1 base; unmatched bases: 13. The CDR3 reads CASSRVPDRPPNTEAFF. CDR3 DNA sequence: TGTGCCAGCAGTCGAGTCCCGGACAGGCCCCCGAACACTGAAGCTTTCTTT.

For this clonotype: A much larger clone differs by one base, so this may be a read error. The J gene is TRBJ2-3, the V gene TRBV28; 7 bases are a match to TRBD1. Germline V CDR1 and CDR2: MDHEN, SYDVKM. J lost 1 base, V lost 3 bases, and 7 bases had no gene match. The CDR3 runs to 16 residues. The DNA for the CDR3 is TGTGCCAGCAGTTTGGTCCAGGGGGTCGGCACAGATACGCAGTATTTT. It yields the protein CASSLVQGVGTDTQYF.

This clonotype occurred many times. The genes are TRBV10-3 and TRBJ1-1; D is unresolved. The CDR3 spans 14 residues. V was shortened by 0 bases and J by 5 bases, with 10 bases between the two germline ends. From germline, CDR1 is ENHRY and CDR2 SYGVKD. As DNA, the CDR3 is TGTGCCATCAGTGAGTCGAACGGGAGGACTGAAGCTTTCTTT. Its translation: CAISESNGRTEAFF.

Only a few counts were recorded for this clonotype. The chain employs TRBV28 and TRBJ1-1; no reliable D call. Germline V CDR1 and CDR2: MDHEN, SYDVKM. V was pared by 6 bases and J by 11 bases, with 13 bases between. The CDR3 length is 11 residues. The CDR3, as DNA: TGTGCCAGCAGCCGCAGGATGGTGGCTTTCTTT. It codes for CASSRRMVAFF.

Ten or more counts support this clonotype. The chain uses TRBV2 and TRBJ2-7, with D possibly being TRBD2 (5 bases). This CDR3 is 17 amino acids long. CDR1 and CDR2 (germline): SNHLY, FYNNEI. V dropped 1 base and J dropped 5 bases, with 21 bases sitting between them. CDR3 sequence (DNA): TGTGCCAGCAGTGAAGGTTGGGCGGTCGAGGGTTTTGACGAGCAGTACTTC. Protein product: CASSEGWAVEGFDEQYF.

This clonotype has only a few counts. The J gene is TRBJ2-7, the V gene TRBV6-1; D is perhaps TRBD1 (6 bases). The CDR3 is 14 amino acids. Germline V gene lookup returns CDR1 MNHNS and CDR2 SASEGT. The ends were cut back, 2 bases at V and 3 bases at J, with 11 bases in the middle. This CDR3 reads CASSETGWDYEQYF. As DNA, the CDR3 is TGTGCCAGCAGTGAAACAGGGTGGGACTACGAGCAGTACTTC.

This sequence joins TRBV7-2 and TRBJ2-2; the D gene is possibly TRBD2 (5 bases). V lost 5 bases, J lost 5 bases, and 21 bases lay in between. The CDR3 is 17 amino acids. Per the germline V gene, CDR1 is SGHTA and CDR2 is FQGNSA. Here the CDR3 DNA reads TGTGCCAGCAGCGTCTCTAGCCGCCGCGGAGTTACCGGGGAGCTGTTTTTT. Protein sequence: CASSVSSRRGVTGELFF.

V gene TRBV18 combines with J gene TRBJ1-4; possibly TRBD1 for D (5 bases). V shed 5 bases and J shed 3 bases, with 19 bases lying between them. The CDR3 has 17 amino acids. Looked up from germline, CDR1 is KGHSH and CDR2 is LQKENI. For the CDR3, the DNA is TGTGCCAGCTCAAAAGAGGGAGGGGCGATACCTAATGAAAAACTGTTTTTT. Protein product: CASSKEGGAIPNEKLFF. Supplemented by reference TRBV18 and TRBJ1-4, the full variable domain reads NAGVMQNPRHLVRRRGQEARLRCSPMKGHSHVYWYRQLPEEGLKFMVYLQKENIIDESGMPKERFSAEFPKEGPSILRIQQVVRGDSAAYFCASSKEGGAIPNEKLFFGSGTQLSVL.

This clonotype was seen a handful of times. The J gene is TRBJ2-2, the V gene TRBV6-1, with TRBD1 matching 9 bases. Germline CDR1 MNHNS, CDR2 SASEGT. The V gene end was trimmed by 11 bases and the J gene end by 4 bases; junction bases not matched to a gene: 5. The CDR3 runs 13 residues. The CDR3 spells CAVTGGGTGELFF. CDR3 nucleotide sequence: TGTGCCGTCACAGGGGGCGGCACCGGGGAGCTGTTTTTT.

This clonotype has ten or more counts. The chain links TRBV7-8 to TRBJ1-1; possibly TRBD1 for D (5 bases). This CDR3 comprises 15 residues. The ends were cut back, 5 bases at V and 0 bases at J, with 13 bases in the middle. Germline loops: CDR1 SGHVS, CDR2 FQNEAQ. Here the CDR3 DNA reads TGTGCCAGCAGCCTTGGGACTGCTATGAACACTGAAGCTTTCTTT. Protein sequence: CASSLGTAMNTEAFF.